This T cell receptor (beta chain) originates from a study of blood T cell repertoires in COVID-19. Study in general: Acute and convalescent COVID-19 samples came from the United States, Italy and Spain. From T cells, B-cell-depleted T cells, or PBMCs came the material, which was cDNA or gDNA.

This CDR3 has 15 residues. Deletions cut 6 bases from V and 3 bases from J, with 18 bases between. Germline lookup yields CDR1 MNHEY and CDR2 SVGAGI. TCRdb's table, derived via immunoSEQ multiplex PCR, lists solely in-frame clones and lacks some. The table has 80,000 to 100,000 clones, over 70% seen once. The specimen sequenced was peripheral blood. The sequence was collected from a man aged 60 to 69 with acute or convalescent COVID-19. This chain joins TRBV6-5 and TRBJ2-7; D not resolved. In nucleotides, the CDR3 is TGTGCCAGCAGCGCCCGTGGGCAGGCTGTCTACGAGCAGTACTTC. Protein sequence: CASSARGQAVYEQYF.